A selection of T cell receptor beta chains follows, all from one sample in a study of blood T cell repertoires in COVID-19. Clones were sequenced by immunoSEQ multiplex PCR, and TCRdb holds only the in-frame ones, with some missing. The profile covers 65,000 to 75,000 clones, with 80% appearing a single time and about 12% taken by the ten largest. The material sequenced was peripheral blood. The receptors were sampled from a human donor in a cohort sampled during active COVID-19. Both conserved end residues are part of each CDR3. The D gene is left open where the match is weak. Size is stated for part of the rows, as once, few or many counts, or as a class when the clone is expanded.

NA	TRBD1	TRBJ2-2	TRBV28	TGTGCCAGCAGTCCCCGTGGCAGGGGGTCCCTGAACACCGGGGAGCTGTTTTTT	CASSPRGRGSLNTGELFF
NA	NA	TRBJ2-3	TRBV19	TGTGCCAGTAGTATTTCCAGGACAGATACGCAGTATTTT	CASSISRTDTQYF
once	NA	TRBJ2-5	TRBV6-2/TRBV6-3	TGTGCCAGCAGTTATTTGAGCCAGGGCGGGAAGACCCAGTACTTC	CASSYLSQGGKTQYF
NA	NA	TRBJ1-5	TRBV7-2	TGTGCCAGCAGCCTATCCGACAGAAACAATCAGCCCCAGCATTTT	CASSLSDRNNQPQHF
NA	NA	TRBJ2-5	TRBV4-2	TGTGCCAGCAGCCCGAGGTGGGCGGGGAGGCAAGAGACCCAGTACTTC	CASSPRWAGRQETQYF
NA	NA	TRBJ2-7	TRBV9	TGTGCCAGCAGCGTAGGAGTCCAGGGTGGCGAGCAGTACTTC	CASSVGVQGGEQYF
once	TRBD2	TRBJ2-2	TRBV27	TGTGCCAGCAGTTTAGGAGCGGGGGGCCTCGCGAACACCGGGGAGCTGTTTTTT	CASSLGAGGLANTGELFF
NA	TRBD1	TRBJ1-2	TRBV30	TGTGCCTGGAAACTCCGGGACAGTGGCTACACCTTC	CAWKLRDSGYTF
NA	NA	TRBJ1-1	TRBV11-2	TGTGCCAGCAGTGCTTCCATACCAGGTGAAGCTTTCTTT	CASSASIPGEAFF
NA	NA	TRBJ1-2	TRBV10-2	TGCGCCAGCAGCACAGGGACGGAGAATGGCTACACCTTC	CASSTGTENGYTF
NA	TRBD2	TRBJ2-3	TRBV4-1	TGCGCCAGCAGCCAAGATGGGGCGGGAGATGTGACAGATACGCAGTATTTT	CASSQDGAGDVTDTQYF
NA	NA	TRBJ2-5	TRBV7-8	TGTGCCAGCACATCCTACCAACTAGAGACCCAGTACTTC	CASTSYQLETQYF
NA	NA	TRBJ1-3	TRBV30	TGTGCCTGGTCACGGGAGAGTGGAGTAAACACCATATATTTT	CAWSRESGVNTIYF
NA	TRBD1	TRBJ2-7	TRBV5-1	TGCGCCAGCAGCCCCCGGGACAGGGGTTACGAGCAGTACTTC	CASSPRDRGYEQYF
once	TRBD2	TRBJ2-5	TRBV9	TGTGCCAGCAGCGTAGCTCGGACTAGCGGGAGCCCAGAGACCCAGTACTTC	CASSVARTSGSPETQYF
NA	TRBD1	TRBJ1-4	TRBV19	TGTGCCAGTAGTTCCGGACAGGGGGCAGCTAATGAAAAACTGTTTTTT	CASSSGQGAANEKLFF
NA	TRBD1	TRBJ1-2	TRBV7-2	TGTGCCAGCAGCTTAGGGGCAGGGGGGCTCTATGGCTACACCTTC	CASSLGAGGLYGYTF
NA	NA	TRBJ2-3	TRBV28	TGTGCCAGCAGTCCAGGGGGGAACACAGATACGCAGTATTTT	CASSPGGNTDTQYF
NA	NA	TRBJ2-5	TRBV19	TGTGCCAGTGCCTTGACGGCCGCGGGGACCCAGTACTTC	CASALTAAGTQYF
NA	NA	TRBJ1-2	TRBV12-3/TRBV12-4	TGTGCCAGCAGTTTCCGCAGGAACTATGGCTACACCTTC	CASSFRRNYGYTF
NA	TRBD1	TRBJ1-5	TRBV5-1	TGCGCCAGCAGCTACGGGACAGGGAGAGGTCAGCCCCAGCATTTT	CASSYGTGRGQPQHF
NA	NA	TRBJ2-3	TRBV7-9	TGTGCCAGCAGCCCGAAATTGAGGGTATCAGATACGCAGTATTTT	CASSPKLRVSDTQYF
NA	TRBD1	TRBJ1-5	TRBV28	TGTGCCAGCAGTTTCGGGACAGGAGATAGCAATCAGCCCCAGCATTTT	CASSFGTGDSNQPQHF
NA	NA	TRBJ1-4	TRBV30	TGTGCCTGGAGTCTAGGGACTATATCGGGGAAACTGTTTTTT	CAWSLGTISGKLFF
NA	TRBD2	TRBJ2-1	TRBV7-9	TGTGCCAGCAGCTTAGGTAGCGGGTGGGACTCAGGGGAGCAGTTCTTC	CASSLGSGWDSGEQFF
NA	NA	TRBJ1-2	TRBV30	TGTGCCTGGAGTCCCGGACAGCTCCTTACCCCTAACTATGGCTACACCTTC	CAWSPGQLLTPNYGYTF
NA	NA	TRBJ1-5	TRBV4-1	TGCGCCAGCAGCCAAGGACAGAATAGCAATCAGCCCCAGCATTTT	CASSQGQNSNQPQHF
NA	NA	TRBJ1-2	TRBV6-1	TGTGCCAGCAGTGAAGCGACGCGACACCGGGGGTATGGCTACACCTTC	CASSEATRHRGYGYTF
NA	TRBD2	TRBJ2-3	TRBV24-1	TGTGCCACCAGTGACGGTGGTAGCGGGAGGGCCGCAGATACGCAGTATTTT	CATSDGGSGRAADTQYF
NA	NA	TRBJ2-7	TRBV3-1/TRBV3-2	TGTGCCAGCAGCCAAGGGGGGGGGCCCGGGTGCGAGCAGTACTTC	CASSQGGGPGCEQYF
NA	TRBD2	TRBJ2-3	TRBV2	TGTGCCAGCAAGGACGGGGGGACAGATACGCAGTATTTT	CASKDGGTDTQYF
NA	TRBD1	TRBJ2-5	TRBV5-1	TGCGCCAGCAGCTTGGCCGGACAGGACGGGGAGACCCAGTACTTC	CASSLAGQDGETQYF
NA	TRBD1	TRBJ1-2	TRBV29-1	TGCAGCGTTACCCGGACAGGGAACTATGGCTACACCTTC	CSVTRTGNYGYTF
NA	NA	TRBJ1-6	TRBV3-1/TRBV3-2	TGTGCCAGCAGCCAGGGAGAACACTATAATTCACCCCTCCACTTT	CASSQGEHYNSPLHF
NA	NA	TRBJ2-7	TRBV9	TGTGCCAGCAGCGGCAGGACAACTTACGAGCAGTACTTC	CASSGRTTYEQYF
medium-sized	TRBD2	TRBJ2-2	TRBV4-2	TGTGCCAGCAGCCAACTAGCGGGGGGGACCGGGGAGCTGTTTTTT	CASSQLAGGTGELFF
NA	NA	TRBJ1-2	TRBV15	TGTGCCACCAGCAGTGGGGAGAACTATGGCTACACCTTC	CATSSGENYGYTF
NA	TRBD1	TRBJ1-2	TRBV4-1	TGCGCCAGCAGACGGGCGGGGACAGGGGGAGACTATGGCTACACCTTC	CASRRAGTGGDYGYTF
few	NA	TRBJ2-1	TRBV27	TGTGCCAGCAGTCCACAGGGTTATGAGCAGTTCTTC	CASSPQGYEQFF
few	NA	TRBJ1-1	TRBV11-3	TGTGCCAGCAGCTCCTTTACTGAAGCTTTCTTT	CASSSFTEAFF
NA	TRBD1	TRBJ2-7	TRBV18	TGTGCCAGCTCACCCAGGACAGGGGAGGGCGAGCAGTACTTC	CASSPRTGEGEQYF
NA	TRBD1	TRBJ2-3	TRBV28	TGTGCCAGCAGTCGGGACAGGGCCGCCGGTACGCAGTATTTT	CASSRDRAAGTQYF
few	TRBD1	TRBJ1-5	TRBV28	TGTGCCAGCAGTCCAAGGACAGGTTGGGGAGGACAGCCCCAGCATTTT	CASSPRTGWGGQPQHF
few	NA	TRBJ1-5	TRBV6-6	TGTGCCATATGGGGCAACAATCAGCCCCAGCATTTT	CAIWGNNQPQHF
NA	NA	TRBJ1-1	TRBV5-5	TGTGCCAGCAGCTTGTCCCCGGGTGGGAACACTGAAGCTTTCTTT	CASSLSPGGNTEAFF
NA	NA	TRBJ1-1	TRBV5-1	TGCGCCAGCAGTCGTAGTTCTCGGCAGGACACTGAAGCTTTCTTT	CASSRSSRQDTEAFF
NA	NA	TRBJ1-4	TRBV27	TGTGCCAGCAGCCCAGGGTCGGGCACAACTAATGAAAAACTGTTTTTT	CASSPGSGTTNEKLFF
NA	NA	TRBJ1-6	TRBV21-1	TGTGCCAGCAGCTGGGACAGGGTTATTTCACCCCTCCACTTT	CASSWDRVISPLHF
NA	NA	TRBJ2-3	TRBV14	TGTGCCAGCAGCCAAGTGTACGGAGATACGCAGTATTTT	CASSQVYGDTQYF
once	TRBD2	TRBJ2-7	TRBV7-6	TGTGCCAGCAGCTTAGTTGGGCTCGGCGGGAGCTCCTACGAGCAGTACTTC	CASSLVGLGGSSYEQYF
NA	NA	TRBJ1-5	TRBV5-8	TGTGCCAGCAGCATTATACAGAGATCCCTCAGCAATCAGCCCCAGCATTTT	CASSIIQRSLSNQPQHF
NA	NA	TRBJ2-1	TRBV5-8	TGTGCCAGCAGCCCCGTCGATGAGCAGTTCTTC	CASSPVDEQFF
NA	TRBD1	TRBJ2-2	TRBV19	TGTGCCAGCCGCCGGGGGGGACAGGGGGCGTCGGGGGAGCTGTTTTTT	CASRRGGQGASGELFF
NA	NA	TRBJ1-3	TRBV7-6	TGTGCCAGCAGCTTAGAACCGAGCTCTGGAAACACCATATATTTT	CASSLEPSSGNTIYF
NA	TRBD2	TRBJ2-5	TRBV6-6	TGTGCCAGCAGTTACGCCCCGGGACTAGCCCTGGAGACCCAGTACTTC	CASSYAPGLALETQYF